One sample yielded the 27 T cell receptor beta chains listed below, sequenced in a study of T-cell memory formation after mild COVID-19. TCRdb processed the 5' RACE reads anew with MiXCR; each CDR3 protein has one entry. The data hold 180,000 or so distinct CDR3 sequences, with under 14% observed a single time. Material for sequencing was PBMCs or a T cell subset sorted from them (not recorded which). The origin of the receptors is a man between 18 and 35 years old who had mild COVID-19 (a few samples of this study predate the infection). Cell type and time point are not known.

The chain combines TRBV7-9 with TRBJ1-2; D unresolved. Germline assignment: CDR1 SEHNR and CDR2 FQNEAQ (reference sequence). The V gene lost 1 base and the J gene lost 5 bases, with 8 bases spanning the gap. The length of the CDR3 is 13 residues. This CDR3 is CASSLEGQYGYTF. The CDR3 nucleotides are TGTGCCAGCAGCTTAGAGGGCCAATATGGCTACACCTTC.

A few counts support this clonotype. V usage is TRBV28 and J usage is TRBJ2-1, with a weak D call TRBD2 (5 bases). Germline values: CDR1 MDHEN, CDR2 SYDVKM. With 6 bases removed from V and 7 bases from J, the gap between germline ends came to 16 bases. This CDR3 has 14 residues. CDR3 DNA sequence: TGTGCCAGCAGCACCGGGAAACCGGGTAATGAGCAGTTCTTC. It translates to CASSTGKPGNEQFF. Using reference TRBV28 and TRBJ2-1 for the parts outside the CDR3, the full variable domain is DVKVTQSSRYLVKRTGEKVFLECVQDMDHENMFWYRQDPGLGLRLIYFSYDVKMKEKGDIPEGYSVSREKKERFSLILESASTNQTSMYLCASSTGKPGNEQFFGPGTRLTVL.

The gene calls are TRBV7-3 and TRBJ2-1; 7 bases map to TRBD1. The J segment lost 7 bases and the V segment lost 5 bases, leaving 11 bases of the junction unmatched. The CDR3 contains 15 residues. From germline, CDR1 is SGHTA and CDR2 FQGTGA. The CDR3 DNA reads TGTGCCAGCAGCCCCGAGCCCGACAGGGCGAATGAGCAGTTCTTC. Its translation: CASSPEPDRANEQFF.

The chain's CDR3 is CASSSGTGGTQYF. The CDR3 DNA reads as TGTGCCAGCAGTTCTGGGACAGGGGGGACCCAGTACTTC. The V call is TRBV6-5, the J call TRBJ2-5; 11 positions match TRBD1. The CDR3 sequence is 13 residues long. Per the germline V gene, CDR1 is MNHEY and CDR2 is SVGAGI. The V and J ends lost 4 bases and 7 bases, in that order; junction bases with no gene match: 2.

This clonotype has more than one count but fewer than ten. The rearrangement joins TRBV5-1 to TRBJ1-1, with D perhaps TRBD1 (5 bases). V lost 5 bases to trimming and J lost 2 bases, with 22 bases between them. There are 17 residues in the CDR3. CDR1 SGHRS and CDR2 YFSETQ come from the germline V gene. CDR3 bases: TGCGCCAGCAGAAGGGGACGCCCTTCCACCAGTAACACTGAAGCTTTCTTT. Translation: CASRRGRPSTSNTEAFF.

The chain is built from TRBV30 and TRBJ2-1; 11 nucleotides match TRBD2. The CDR3 is 17 residues long. The germline CDR1 and CDR2 sequences are GTSNPN and SVGIG (reference sequence). The ends lost 2 bases at V and 1 base at J; junction bases unmatched: 7. CDR3 residues: CAWSPSRTSGSYNEQFF. The DNA for the CDR3 is TGTGCCTGGAGTCCCTCCCGGACTAGCGGGTCCTACAATGAGCAGTTCTTC.

This clonotype was recorded at least ten times. CDR3 in amino acids: CASSPGFDTEAFF. The CDR3 region has the DNA TGTGCCAGCAGCCCTGGGTTTGACACTGAAGCTTTCTTT. V and J are TRBV4-2 and TRBJ1-1; D is ambiguous. The germline CDR1 and CDR2 sequences are LGHNA and YNFKEQ. V lost 4 bases and J 3 bases, leaving 9 bases between the germline ends. CDR3 length: 13 residues.

The chain uses TRBV4-3 and TRBJ1-2; a possible D gene is TRBD1 (5 bases). V was clipped by 8 bases and J by 1 base, with 17 bases between them. Germline-derived CDR1 and CDR2 are LGHNA and YSLEER. CDR3 length: 15 residues. The CDR3 loop reads CASSGADRGNYGYTF. CDR3 DNA sequence: TGCGCCAGCTCGGGAGCGGATAGGGGTAACTATGGCTACACCTTC.

This clonotype was counted between two and nine times. The chain has TRBV19 and TRBJ1-5; D possibly corresponds to TRBD1 (5 bases). The CDR3 spans 15 residues. Deletions cut 6 bases from V and 1 base from J, with 13 bases between. The germline V gene has CDR1 LNHDA and CDR2 SQIVND (reference sequence). For the CDR3, the DNA is TGTGCCAGTAGATCCGAGGGGCCGAGCAATCAGCCCCAGCATTTT. This translates into CASRSEGPSNQPQHF. Full variable domain (missing parts from reference TRBV19 and TRBJ1-5): DGGITQSPKYLFRKEGQNVTLSCEQNLNHDAMYWYRQDPGQGLRLIYYSQIVNDFQKGDIAEGYSVSREKKESFPLTVTSAQKNPTAFYLCASRSEGPSNQPQHFGDGTRLSIL.

A few counts support this clonotype. The V call is TRBV20-1, the J call TRBJ1-5; tentatively, D is TRBD1 (5 bases). Between the trimmed V and J ends, which lost 8 bases and 3 bases, there was a span of 14 bases. The CDR3 contains 13 residues. The germline CDR1 and CDR2 sequences are DFQATT and SNEGSKA (reference sequence). The CDR3: CSTYDSLNQPQHF. The DNA for the CDR3 is TGCAGTACCTATGACAGCCTCAATCAGCCCCAGCATTTT.

The chain is built from TRBV6-5 and TRBJ2-3, with D perhaps matching TRBD2 (7 bases). The CDR3 has 15 amino acids. The V gene's germline CDR1 is MNHEY and CDR2 SVGAGI. Trimming took 2 bases from V and 1 from J, leaving 10 bases between them. In DNA form, the CDR3 reads TGTGCCAGCAGTTACAGAGGGGGGGGCACAGATACGCAGTATTTT. Residues: CASSYRGGGTDTQYF.

This clonotype has a single count. V usage is TRBV18 and J usage is TRBJ1-1; the D is unclear. Per germline, CDR1 KGHSH and CDR2 LQKENI. The CDR3 spans 15 residues. The V gene lost 3 bases and the J gene lost 1 base, with 12 bases spanning the gap. The CDR3, as DNA: TGTGCCAGCTCACCCTTTAGTACGAGGAACACTGAAGCTTTCTTT. This gives the protein CASSPFSTRNTEAFF.

Only a few counts were recorded for this clonotype. The chain is built from TRBV4-3 and TRBJ2-7; D assignment may be TRBD1 or TRBD2 (6 bases each). This CDR3 is built from 19 residues. The germline V gene has CDR1 LGHNA and CDR2 YSLEER. Trimming removed 0 bases at V and 2 bases at J, with 23 bases between. CDR3 sequence reads: CASSQDLERVVGHPYEQYV. The CDR3 nucleotides read TGCGCCAGCAGCCAAGATTTGGAGCGGGTGGTGGGACACCCCTACGAGCAGTACGTC.

V usage is TRBV18 and J usage is TRBJ1-3; D ambiguous. The CDR3 totals 13 residues. CDR1 and CDR2 from the germline V gene are KGHSH and LQKENI. Between the trimmed V and J ends, which lost 3 bases and 2 bases, there was a span of 5 bases. Here the CDR3 reads CASSPPAGNTIYF. DNA of the CDR3: TGTGCCAGCTCACCTCCAGCTGGAAACACCATATATTTT.

This clonotype came up a few times. An end of the junction does not agree with germline; a read error may underlie this. This chain joins TRBV2 and TRBJ1-6; 11 positions match TRBD1. The CDR3 contains 15 residues. CDR1 is SNHLY and CDR2 is FYNNEI in the germline V gene. CDR3 protein: CASSADRGPISLLHF. In DNA, the CDR3 is TGTGCCAGCAGTGCGGACAGGGGGCCGATTTCACTCCTCCACTTT.

This clonotype has just a few counts. The chain carries TRBV10-3 and TRBJ1-1, with unresolved D. The CDR3 runs to 13 residues. Germline values: CDR1 ENHRY, CDR2 SYGVKD. V lost 4 bases and J 0 bases, leaving 6 bases between the germline ends. The CDR3, as DNA: TGTGCCATCAGTGGTTGGATGAACACTGAAGCTTTCTTT. It codes for CAISGWMNTEAFF.

This clonotype occurred a few times. The chain employs TRBV18 and TRBJ2-3, with D possibly TRBD1 on 6 matching bases. This CDR3 is 15 amino acids long. Germline V gene lookup returns CDR1 KGHSH and CDR2 LQKENI. V gave up 3 bases and J gave up 4 bases, with 14 bases separating them. CDR3 amino acids: CASSPSAGASDTQYF. The CDR3 nucleotides read TGTGCCAGCTCACCCTCCGCAGGGGCCTCAGATACGCAGTATTTT.

This clonotype occurred a few times. V usage is TRBV5-5 and J usage is TRBJ2-5; 8 nucleotides agree with TRBD2. V lost 5 bases, J lost 5 bases, and 8 bases stayed unmatched. CDR3 size: 14 residues. Germline lookup yields CDR1 SGHKS and CDR2 YYEKEE (reference sequence). DNA of the CDR3: TGTGCCAGCAGTCCGGGGGGGTCGGCGGAGACCCAGTACTTC. It yields the protein CASSPGGSAETQYF.

The sample holds many counts of this clonotype. The chain uses TRBV20-1 and TRBJ2-3; D unclear. The CDR3 extends over 15 amino acids. V lost 0 bases, J lost 0 bases, and 10 bases lay in between. Germline V gives CDR1 DFQATT, CDR2 SNEGSKA (reference sequence). The CDR3: CSARDVQTSTDTQYF. CDR3 in DNA: TGCAGTGCTAGAGATGTCCAGACTAGCACAGATACGCAGTATTTT.

The chain employs TRBV7-9 and TRBJ2-1; D perhaps matches TRBD1 (5 bases). Trimming took 4 bases from V and 16 from J, leaving 17 bases between them. The CDR3 is 12 residues long. Germline-derived CDR1 and CDR2 are SEHNR and FQNEAQ (reference sequence). The CDR3 here is CASSSSRGQGFF. DNA of the CDR3: TGTGCCAGCAGCTCGTCAAGGGGCCAGGGCTTCTTC.

This clonotype was seen only a few times. The chain couples TRBV7-2 to TRBJ2-7; TRBD2 agrees at 11 bases. Germline CDR1 is SGHTA and CDR2 is FQGNSA. The CDR3 has 17 residues. The junction had 14 bases not matched to a gene; V was cut back by 4 bases and J by 6 bases. The CDR3 DNA sequence: TGTGCCAGCAGCTCCCAACCGGCTAGCGGGGGGCTTTCCGAGCAGTACTTC. It is translated as CASSSQPASGGLSEQYF.

This clonotype was observed a handful of times. DNA of the CDR3: TGTGCCAGCAGCCCAACCCGGGACAGGGGGTCATCCGGGGAGCTGTTTTTT. It specifies CASSPTRDRGSSGELFF. The V gene is TRBV7-3, the J gene TRBJ2-2; 11 bases map to TRBD1. V shed 5 bases, J shed 6 bases, and the junction held 11 bases outside the gene matches. Germline V gene lookup returns CDR1 SGHTA and CDR2 FQGTGA. The CDR3 extends over 17 amino acids.

The rearrangement joins TRBV6-2 or TRBV6-3 to TRBJ2-7; either TRBD1 or TRBD2 may supply D (5 bases each). The CDR3 has 16 residues. V lost 3 bases and J 3 bases, leaving 18 bases between the germline ends. CDR1 is MNHEY and CDR2 is SVGEGT in the germline V gene. This CDR3 is CASSYLVRGADYEQYF. The CDR3 nucleotides are TGTGCCAGCAGTTATTTGGTTCGGGGCGCAGACTACGAGCAGTACTTC.

The V call is TRBV3-1, the J call TRBJ2-5; D is perhaps TRBD2 (6 bases). V shed 4 bases and J shed 5 bases, with 11 bases lying between them. CDR3 size: 13 residues. Germline V gene data show CDR1 as LGHDT and CDR2 as YNNKEL (reference sequence). The DNA of the CDR3 is TGTGCCAGCAGCCTTAGCGGCTCTGAGACCCAGTACTTC. Its protein is CASSLSGSETQYF.

CDR3 region: CASTRGLAGPASSYNEQFF. For the CDR3, the DNA is TGTGCCAGCACCCGAGGACTAGCGGGTCCCGCGAGCTCCTACAATGAGCAGTTCTTC. The rearrangement links TRBV6-2 or TRBV6-3 to TRBJ2-1, with TRBD2 matching 11 bases. The CDR3 contains 19 residues. Germline CDR1 MNHEY, CDR2 SVGEGT. With 7 bases clipped from V and 0 bases from J, the junction kept 14 bases outside the gene matches.

There are a few counts of this clonotype. The chain recombines TRBV4-3 with TRBJ2-5; the match to TRBD2 covers 12 bases. Trimming at V came to 1 base and at J to 9 bases, leaving 6 bases not matched to a gene. The CDR3 runs to 15 residues. CDR1 is LGHNA and CDR2 is YSLEER in the germline V gene. The CDR3 spells CASSQVASGGAPQYF. DNA of the CDR3: TGCGCCAGCAGCCAAGTTGCTAGCGGGGGGGCGCCCCAGTACTTC.

This chain links TRBV7-2 with TRBJ2-5; 7 bases line up with TRBD2. Trimming removed 7 bases from V and 5 bases from J; junction bases left unmatched: 10. The CDR3 has 14 amino acids. In germline, CDR1 is SGHTA, CDR2 FQGNSA. CDR3 protein: CASTPGGGRETQYF. In DNA form, the CDR3 reads TGTGCCAGCACGCCTGGCGGGGGAAGGGAGACCCAGTACTTC.